These 30 T cell receptor beta chains were all obtained from the same sample, sequenced in a study of T cells in Graves' hyperthyroidism and ophthalmopathy. Authors of the study amplified TCR beta CDR3 regions from RNA transcripts. HTBI primers were employed in a first-round RT-PCR of the TCR CDR3. TCRdb independently ran MiXCR on the multiplex PCR reads; one entry per CDR3 protein. In the table there are roughly 640,000 distinct CDR3 sequences, roughly 16% of which are singletons. The sample was blood. Receptors were obtained from a woman between 40 and 55 years old with Graves' ophthalmopathy.

This clonotype was seen many times. The chain couples TRBV20-1 to TRBJ2-4; D is perhaps TRBD1 (7 bases). This CDR3 spans 14 amino acids. The germline gives CDR1 DFQATT, CDR2 SNEGSKA (reference sequence). Trimming took 2 bases from V and 10 from J, leaving 18 bases between them. The CDR3 sequence: CSARLQGKGGIQYF. CDR3 sequence (DNA): TGCAGTGCTAGATTACAGGGGAAGGGAGGTATTCAGTACTTC.

V usage is TRBV7-9 and J usage is TRBJ2-7; D unresolved. CDR3 length equals 14 residues. Trimming took off 1 base at V and 2 bases at J, with 9 bases between the two ends. Germline CDR1 reads SEHNR; CDR2 reads FQNEAQ (reference sequence). CDR3 loop: CASSLGGLPYEQYF. CDR3 nucleotides: TGTGCCAGCAGCTTAGGAGGTCTCCCCTACGAGCAGTACTTC.

This clonotype has ten or more counts. The chain couples TRBV28 to TRBJ1-5, with D unclear. The V and J ends lost 6 bases and 0 bases respectively, with 15 bases between them. CDR1 is MDHEN, CDR2 SYDVKM, per germline. The CDR3 contains 16 residues. CDR3 amino acids: CASRENRAGSNQPQHF. For the CDR3, the DNA is TGTGCCAGCAGGGAAAACAGAGCCGGTAGCAATCAGCCCCAGCATTTT.

This clonotype was counted a few times. The rearrangement joins TRBV20-1 to TRBJ1-1; D is ambiguous. Trimming took 0 bases from V and 4 from J, leaving 12 bases between them. CDR1 DFQATT and CDR2 SNEGSKA come from the germline V gene (reference sequence). The CDR3 consists of 14 residues. The CDR3 DNA follows: TGCAGTGCTAGAGATACCGGCTTTGGCACTGAAGCTTTCTTT. This gives the protein CSARDTGFGTEAFF.

The rearrangement links TRBV10-3 to TRBJ1-2; 8 bases match TRBD1. Germline assignment: CDR1 ENHRY and CDR2 SYGVKD. Unmatched junction bases numbered 5, after V lost 3 bases and J lost 8 bases. The CDR3 sequence is 13 residues long. The CDR3 is CAISDLTGAGYTF. The CDR3 nucleotides are TGTGCCATCAGTGATTTGACAGGGGCGGGCTACACCTTC.

The chain has TRBV11-2 and TRBJ1-2; D is uncertain. The CDR3 loop spans 13 amino acids. Germline lookup yields CDR1 SGHAT and CDR2 FQNNGV. Trimming left V 5 bases short and J 0 bases short, with 7 bases between. Here the CDR3 DNA reads TGTGCCAGCAGCGTACAGTCTAACTATGGCTACACCTTC. Translation: CASSVQSNYGYTF.

This clonotype was observed many times. The rearrangement uses TRBV12-3 or TRBV12-4 and TRBJ1-1, with D possibly being TRBD1 (5 bases). The V gene lost 6 bases and the J gene lost 6 bases, with 14 bases spanning the gap. The CDR3 has 13 amino acids. CDR3 region: CASRERDRAEAFF. CDR3 sequence (DNA): TGTGCCAGCAGGGAGAGGGACCGGGCTGAAGCTTTCTTT.

Many counts were recorded for this clonotype. The chain employs TRBV2 and TRBJ1-3, with unresolved D. Trimming took 0 bases from V and 4 from J, leaving 7 bases between them. CDR1 is SNHLY, CDR2 FYNNEI, per germline. The CDR3 runs 14 residues. The CDR3 nucleotides are TGTGCCAGCAGTGAAGCGGCAGCAGGAAACACCATATATTTT. Protein sequence: CASSEAAAGNTIYF. Looking up the rest from reference TRBV2 and TRBJ1-3 gives the full variable domain: EPEVTQTPSHQVTQMGQEVILRCVPISNHLYFYWYRQILGQKVEFLVSFYNNEISEKSEIFDDQFSVERPDGSNFTLKIRSTKLEDSAMYFCASSEAAAGNTIYFGEGSWLTVV.

The chain links TRBV28 to TRBJ2-5, with 11 nucleotides matching TRBD2. The CDR3 contains 16 residues. V was pared by 6 bases and J by 1 base, with 7 bases of the junction left unmatched. Germline V gene data show CDR1 as MDHEN and CDR2 as SYDVKM. This CDR3 reads CASSHGLAGFQETQYF. In nucleotides, the CDR3 is TGTGCCAGCAGCCACGGACTAGCGGGCTTCCAAGAGACCCAGTACTTC. Full variable domain (missing parts from reference TRBV28 and TRBJ2-5): DVKVTQSSRYLVKRTGEKVFLECVQDMDHENMFWYRQDPGLGLRLIYFSYDVKMKEKGDIPEGYSVSREKKERFSLILESASTNQTSMYLCASSHGLAGFQETQYFGPGTRLLVL.

Many counts were recorded for this clonotype. CDR3 in DNA: TGTGCCAGCAGCTGGGGGACGACAAGGCAGTTCTTC. This translates into CASSWGTTRQFF. The genes are TRBV11-1 and TRBJ2-1; D is possibly TRBD1 or TRBD2 (5 bases each). This CDR3 comprises 12 residues. Deletions cut 4 bases from V and 12 bases from J, with 13 bases between. Germline CDR1 SGHAT, CDR2 FQDESV (reference sequence).

This clonotype was detected ten times or more. This sequence joins TRBV28 and TRBJ1-3; possible D gene TRBD1, 5 bases. The CDR3 consists of 13 residues. CDR1 is MDHEN and CDR2 is SYDVKM in the germline V gene. V was shortened by 5 bases and J by 8 bases, with 13 bases between the two germline ends. The CDR3 nucleotides read TGTGCCAGCAGTCCATCGGTGGGGGACACCATATATTTT. It yields the protein CASSPSVGDTIYF. Using reference TRBV28 and TRBJ1-3 for the parts outside the CDR3, the full variable domain is DVKVTQSSRYLVKRTGEKVFLECVQDMDHENMFWYRQDPGLGLRLIYFSYDVKMKEKGDIPEGYSVSREKKERFSLILESASTNQTSMYLCASSPSVGDTIYFGEGSWLTVV.

This clonotype was detected many times. V is TRBV28 and J is TRBJ2-5; possibly TRBD2 for D (7 bases). The V end was cut by 6 bases, the J end by 4 bases, with 21 bases between. This CDR3 is built from 16 residues. Germline CDR1 is MDHEN and CDR2 is SYDVKM. The CDR3 reads CASRVAVTGGGETQYF. The CDR3 nucleotides are TGTGCCAGCAGGGTGGCCGTTACGGGGGGCGGAGAGACCCAGTACTTC.

The genes are TRBV7-9 and TRBJ1-2; tentative D call: TRBD1 (6 bases). The germline CDR1 and CDR2 sequences are SEHNR and FQNEAQ (reference sequence). The CDR3 runs 14 residues. Trimming removed 1 base from V and 4 bases from J, with 10 bases in between. CDR3 protein: CASSLGQAFYGYTF. In DNA form, the CDR3 reads TGTGCCAGCAGCTTAGGACAGGCCTTCTATGGCTACACCTTC.

This clonotype was observed at least ten times. CDR3 in amino acids: CASSSPGPGGTEAFF. The CDR3 DNA sequence: TGTGCCAGCAGTTCCCCGGGACCCGGAGGCACTGAAGCTTTCTTT. V gene TRBV6-1 combines with J gene TRBJ1-1; D is perhaps TRBD1 (5 bases). CDR1 is MNHNS, CDR2 SASEGT, per germline. The CDR3 is made up of 15 amino acids. Trimming took off 5 bases at V and 4 bases at J, with 17 bases between the two ends.

This clonotype was picked up a small number of times. The rearrangement uses TRBV7-2 and TRBJ2-2; D is possibly TRBD1 (7 bases). Germline loops: CDR1 SGHTA, CDR2 FQGNSA. The length of the CDR3 is 16 residues. V was pared by 4 bases and J by 6 bases, with 18 bases between. In DNA form, the CDR3 reads TGTGCCAGCAGCTGGGTAGGCGGGACAGTGGCCGGGGAGCTGTTTTTT. This sequence encodes CASSWVGGTVAGELFF.

The gene calls are TRBV19 and TRBJ1-5; tentative D call: TRBD1 (5 bases). V was shortened by 6 bases and J by 8 bases, with 14 bases between the two germline ends. The CDR3 runs to 13 residues. CDR1 LNHDA and CDR2 SQIVND come from the germline V gene (reference sequence). The CDR3: CASRGDTEKPQHF. For the CDR3, the DNA is TGTGCCAGTAGGGGGGATACGGAAAAGCCCCAGCATTTT.

In its sample, this clonotype was seen a few times. A much larger clone differs by one base, so this may be a read error. The genes are TRBV3-1 and TRBJ2-1; D is perhaps TRBD1 (5 bases). This CDR3 spans 14 amino acids. The germline V gene encodes CDR1 LGHDT and CDR2 YNNKEL (reference sequence). V lost 4 bases to trimming and J lost 9 bases, with 16 bases between them. This chain's CDR3 is CASSLGSAGREQFF. In nucleotides, the CDR3 is TGTGCCAGCAGCCTCGGATCAGCAGGGCGTGAGCAGTTCTTC.

The rearrangement joins TRBV6-2 or TRBV6-3 to TRBJ1-3; D ambiguous. The V and J ends lost 4 bases and 3 bases respectively, with 13 bases between them. The CDR3 runs to 15 residues. In germline, CDR1 is MNHEY, CDR2 SVGEGT. CDR3 in amino acids: CASSLLPSGGNTIYF. In DNA, the CDR3 is TGTGCCAGCAGTTTGTTACCCAGTGGTGGAAACACCATATATTTT.

This clonotype was observed a few times. The chain employs TRBV20-1 and TRBJ1-2, with D hard to call. CDR1 is DFQATT, CDR2 SNEGSKA, per germline (reference sequence). Between the trimmed V and J ends, which lost 3 bases and 6 bases, there was a span of 17 bases. The length of the CDR3 is 14 residues. The CDR3 loop is CSASGGRPIDGYTF. CDR3 DNA sequence: TGCAGTGCTAGTGGCGGACGTCCTATAGATGGCTACACCTTC.

The gene calls are TRBV29-1 and TRBJ2-7, with 9 positions matching TRBD1. This CDR3 has 16 residues. Germline V gene sequence: CDR1 SQVTM, CDR2 ANQGSEA. Germline trimming cut 6 bases from V and 3 bases from J; bases unmatched to any gene: 15. The CDR3 spells CSVQRTGTGKHYEQYF. The CDR3 DNA sequence: TGCAGCGTCCAACGGACCGGGACAGGGAAACACTACGAGCAGTACTTC.

This clonotype showed up many times. The V call is TRBV11-2, the J call TRBJ2-7; D tentatively reads TRBD1 or TRBD2 (5 bases each). The length of the CDR3 is 15 residues. Per germline, CDR1 SGHAT and CDR2 FQNNGV. Trimming removed 0 bases from V and 3 bases from J, with 12 bases in between. The CDR3, as DNA: TGTGCCAGCAGCTTAGATCCGGCAGGGAGCTACGAGCAGTACTTC. Translating it yields CASSLDPAGSYEQYF.

Many counts were recorded for this clonotype. The chain combines TRBV30 with TRBJ1-2, with D tentatively TRBD1 (6 bases). The CDR3 is 11 amino acids. CDR1 is GTSNPN and CDR2 is SVGIG in the germline V gene (reference sequence). Trimming pared 6 bases from V and 8 bases from J, leaving 13 bases between. The CDR3 DNA is TGTGCCTGTCAAAAAGGGGGGGGCTACACCTTC. This encodes CACQKGGGYTF.

This clonotype was detected only a few times. This chain links TRBV18 with TRBJ1-2, with 8 bases identical to TRBD1. The germline gives CDR1 KGHSH, CDR2 LQKENI. This CDR3 is built from 14 residues. Germline trimming cut 3 bases from V and 7 bases from J; bases unmatched to any gene: 7. The CDR3 DNA reads as TGTGCCAGCTCACCCGACAGGGGCGGAAGTGGCTACACCTTC. This sequence encodes CASSPDRGGSGYTF. The full variable domain, in which reference TRBV18 and TRBJ1-2 provide the parts outside the CDR3, is NAGVMQNPRHLVRRRGQEARLRCSPMKGHSHVYWYRQLPEEGLKFMVYLQKENIIDESGMPKERFSAEFPKEGPSILRIQQVVRGDSAAYFCASSPDRGGSGYTFGSGTRLTVV.

This chain uses TRBV11-2 with TRBJ2-7; D perhaps matches TRBD2 (5 bases). Trimming left V 1 base short and J 2 bases short, with 9 bases between. The CDR3 contains 14 residues. The germline V gene encodes CDR1 SGHAT and CDR2 FQNNGV. In nucleotides, the CDR3 is TGTGCCAGCAGCTTAGTTTCGGGGACCTACGAGCAGTACTTC. Translated: CASSLVSGTYEQYF.

There are a few counts of this clonotype. The gene calls are TRBV27 and TRBJ2-7; 9 bases are a match to TRBD1. The CDR3 spans 15 residues. Unmatched junction bases numbered 8, after V lost 6 bases and J lost 2 bases. The germline CDR1 and CDR2 sequences are MNHEY and SMNVEV (reference sequence). The DNA for the CDR3 is TGTGCCAGCAGCTTGAAGGGACAGGGACCCTACGAGCAGTACTTC. Translating it yields CASSLKGQGPYEQYF.

The sample holds a few counts of this clonotype. This chain joins TRBV20-1 and TRBJ2-5; TRBD2 aligns across 14 bases. J was trimmed by 5 bases and V by 0 bases; bases with no gene match: 11. The CDR3 covers 18 residues. Germline V gene sequence: CDR1 DFQATT, CDR2 SNEGSKA (reference sequence). This CDR3 reads CSARDGTSGRTRVETQYF. Here the CDR3 DNA reads TGCAGTGCTAGAGATGGGACTAGCGGGAGAACTCGAGTGGAGACCCAGTACTTC.

At least ten counts were recorded for this clonotype. The chain is built from TRBV7-9 and TRBJ1-1, with 7 bases aligning to TRBD1. CDR1 is SEHNR and CDR2 is FQNEAQ in the germline V gene (reference sequence). With 4 bases clipped from V and 5 bases from J, the junction kept 1 base outside the gene matches. This CDR3 has 12 residues. The CDR3 nucleotides are TGTGCCAGCAGCTCCAGGGGGACTGAAGCTTTCTTT. Translation: CASSSRGTEAFF.

Many counts were recorded for this clonotype. V gene TRBV6-6 combines with J gene TRBJ1-1, with D perhaps matching TRBD1 (6 bases). Germline assignment: CDR1 MNHNY and CDR2 SVGAGI (reference sequence). This CDR3 contains 13 residues. Trimming cost V 2 bases and J 6 bases, with 10 bases left between them. CDR3 coding DNA: TGTGCCAGCAGTTACAGGGGGGATGCTGAAGCTTTCTTT. This gives the protein CASSYRGDAEAFF.

A word on this clonotype: A much bigger clone sits one base away, suggesting this may be a read error. The rearrangement links TRBV14 to TRBJ1-6, with D possibly being TRBD1 (6 bases). This CDR3 region has 13 residues. Germline assignment: CDR1 SGHDN and CDR2 FVKESK. The CDR3 region is CASSQDRHRPPHF. The CDR3, as DNA: TGTGCCAGCAGCCAGGACAGACACCGGCCCCCCCACTTT.

This clonotype showed up many times. The V call is TRBV2, the J call TRBJ1-1; D gene uncertain. V lost 8 bases and J lost 4, with 17 bases in between. The CDR3 runs to 14 residues. Germline V lookup: CDR1 SNHLY, CDR2 FYNNEI. DNA for the CDR3: TGTGCCAGCGTCAAGCGCCCCATGAGCACTGAAGCTTTCTTT. It translates to CASVKRPMSTEAFF.